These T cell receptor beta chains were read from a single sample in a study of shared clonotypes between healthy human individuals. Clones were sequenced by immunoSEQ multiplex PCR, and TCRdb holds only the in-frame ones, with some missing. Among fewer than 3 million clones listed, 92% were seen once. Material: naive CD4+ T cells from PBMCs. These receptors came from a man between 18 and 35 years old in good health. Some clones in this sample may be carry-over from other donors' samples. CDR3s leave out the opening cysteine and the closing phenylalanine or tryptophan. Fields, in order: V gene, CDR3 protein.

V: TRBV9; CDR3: ASTLGTSGSTDTQY
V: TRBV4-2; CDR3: ASSQLGQGAHEQY
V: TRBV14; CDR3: ASRGGGAREQY
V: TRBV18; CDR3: ASSPPTGGSGELF
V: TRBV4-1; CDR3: ASSQDRTGTDYEQY
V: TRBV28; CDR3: AGRDSATKDTQY
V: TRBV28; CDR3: ASSSPRHFPTYGYT
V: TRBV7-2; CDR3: ASSLPRRKF
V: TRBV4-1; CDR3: ASSQDLRTGPYEQY
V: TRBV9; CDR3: ASSVERDRGYGYT
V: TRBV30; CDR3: AWRRRGGISEQF
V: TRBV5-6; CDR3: ASCPGATDTQY
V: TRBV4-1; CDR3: ASSPKGGNFADTQY
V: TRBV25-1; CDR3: ASSERTRGYEQY
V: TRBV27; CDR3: ASSRGLAGTLGELF
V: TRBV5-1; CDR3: ASSLAGAGRRTEAF
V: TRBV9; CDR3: ASSDRQVTDTQY
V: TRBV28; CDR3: ASSAPGQGDQPQH
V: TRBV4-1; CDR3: ASSQDQMDEQY
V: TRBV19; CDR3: ASSIAPYLQETQY
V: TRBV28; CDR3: ASMWQGQGARETQY
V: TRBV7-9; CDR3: ASSLESTAYEQY
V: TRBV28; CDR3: ASSPGTASNQPQH
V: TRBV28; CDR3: ASSLSGGPGNTIY
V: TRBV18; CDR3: ASSPGTVPRETQY
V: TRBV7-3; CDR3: ASSLSVTGELF
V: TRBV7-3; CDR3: ASSIWGGELF
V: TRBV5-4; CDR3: ASSSKTGQGADTQY
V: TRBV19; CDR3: ASRRGTVNTEAF
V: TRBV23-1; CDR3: ASSHPTTGDSNQPQH
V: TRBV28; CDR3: ASSLGSASSGNTIY
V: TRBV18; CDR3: ASSPVASPYGYT
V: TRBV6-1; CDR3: ASSTGGTAYGYT
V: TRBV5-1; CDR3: ASSRRQGQQNTEAF
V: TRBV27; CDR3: ASSLVTGELF
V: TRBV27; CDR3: ASSLLDTPSGDREQY
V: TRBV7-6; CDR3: ASSPQGASYEQY
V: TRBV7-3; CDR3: ASSIGTYNTDTQY
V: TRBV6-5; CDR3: ASRTGVGQPQH
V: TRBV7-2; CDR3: ASSQHRAGWAGANVLT
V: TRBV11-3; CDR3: ASSLGSEVYNEQF
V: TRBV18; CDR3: ASSPGPGQIISGANVLT
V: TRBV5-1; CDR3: ASSLETGGNYGYT
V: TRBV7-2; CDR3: ASSSRGWYIEQF
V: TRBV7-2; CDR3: ASSPGQGSLGEQF
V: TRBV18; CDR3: ASSPGQSPPYEQY
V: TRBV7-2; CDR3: ASSPGGVYSGNTIY
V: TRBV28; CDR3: ASSLARDKNYGYT
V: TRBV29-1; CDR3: SVSGRYYNEQF
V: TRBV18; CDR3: ASSGPGANTEAF
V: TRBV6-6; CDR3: ASSLGTDLNYGYT
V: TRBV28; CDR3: ASSPTGPQPQH
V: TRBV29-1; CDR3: SARGQPYSYEQY
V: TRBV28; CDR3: ASSLTAGGWSEQF
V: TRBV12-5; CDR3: ASGSGTGTSETQY
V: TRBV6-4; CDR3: ASTDKRKCEQY
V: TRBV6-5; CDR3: ASSSRTGELF
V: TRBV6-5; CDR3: ASSLTAGLF